The present TCR beta chain was sequenced within a study of memory CD4+ T cells and cytomegalovirus serostatus. Some clones are missing from TCRdb's copy, which holds only in-frame ones; the method was immunoSEQ multiplex PCR. The sample holds approximately 52,000 clones, 78% seen once. About this clone: The antigen is undetermined.

Germline V gene sequence: CDR1 MNHEY, CDR2 SMNVEV (reference sequence). The CDR3 has 15 residues. The ends lost 8 bases at V and 7 bases at J; junction bases unmatched: 12. Study outcomes and limitations: The CMV-associated TCR signature appears largely within the CD4+ memory repertoire. CD4+ memory repertoires contained 67 of 164 reported CMV TCRbeta sequences.

Single viable CD3+CD4+CD8-CD45RO+ cells were sorted as the memory CD4+ T cells. This clonotype was obtained from an adult in good health and CMV-seronegative. The chain couples TRBV27 to TRBJ2-1; 9 positions agree with TRBD2. The sample taken for sequencing was memory CD4+ T cells from blood. The DNA for the CDR3 is TGTGCCAGCCGTGCGGGGGGGCCGTCGGGGAATGAGCAGTTCTTC. Encoded protein: CASRAGGPSGNEQFF.